Here is one T cell receptor (beta chain) with its context. The sample originates from a study of Ad26.COV2.S vaccination and SARS-CoV-2 variants. The CDR3 covers 17 residues. J gave up 0 bases and V 6 bases, and 7 bases lay outside the gene matches. Germline V gene lookup returns CDR1 SNHLY and CDR2 FYNNEI. Treatment denoted: 15 to 20 received Ad26.COV2.S at low or high dose, single or two shots; 5 received placebo; per-sample allocation not given. Sample collection was performed on day 63 after the first vaccine or placebo injection. Sequencing used immunoSEQ multiplex PCR; TCRdb keeps in-frame clones, though not all of them. The sample yields around 450,000 clones, around 89% seen once.

This specimen was peripheral blood, taken in a trial of Ad26.COV2.S vaccine versus placebo. The chain combines TRBV2 with TRBJ2-6; 8 bases are a match to TRBD1. The sequence was collected from a person between 18 and 65 years old who received the Ad26.COV2.S COVID-19 vaccine or a placebo. This CDR3 is CASRGQGGSSGANVLTF. Written as DNA, the CDR3 is TGTGCCAGCAGAGGACAGGGTGGGAGCTCTGGGGCCAACGTCCTGACTTTC.